The rows below give T cell receptor beta chains drawn from one sample of a study of T cell responses to AZD1222 COVID-19 vaccine. Sequenced by immunoSEQ multiplex PCR; TCRdb stores in-frame clones only, minus some. The data contain 35,000 to 50,000 clones, about 87% of them singletons. Material: peripheral blood, obtained 28 days after the second AZD1222 dose. Source of these receptors: an adult who received the AZD1222 COVID-19 vaccine. CDR3s leave out the opening cysteine and the closing phenylalanine or tryptophan.

j_gene,v_gene,CDR3aa
TRBJ2-5,TRBV3-1/TRBV3-2,ASSQEGRPQETQY
TRBJ2-7,TRBV18,ASSPRQDLEKY
TRBJ2-5,TRBV5-6,ASSSWTSGSWQETQY
TRBJ2-3,TRBV5-1,ASSLGGTDTQY
TRBJ2-7,TRBV27,ASSLGGWYEQY
TRBJ1-1,TRBV9,ASTRVNTEAF
TRBJ2-7,TRBV3-1/TRBV3-2,ASSQVLVPKGEQY
TRBJ2-1,TRBV7-2,ASSQIAGGNNEQF
TRBJ1-2,TRBV13,ASSSGQGEGYGYT
TRBJ1-1,TRBV6-5,ASGHQYTEAF
TRBJ1-1,TRBV19,ASSINTGNTEAF
TRBJ2-6,TRBV7-9,ASRLGRAGANVLT
TRBJ1-1,TRBV6-6,ASSLRQGLSEAF
TRBJ2-1,TRBV29-1,SVESGEQF
TRBJ2-1,TRBV11-2,ASSSAFETKQF
TRBJ1-6,TRBV10-3,AIRQNREKNSPLH
TRBJ1-6,TRBV9,ASSVGGGADSPLH
TRBJ2-2,TRBV6-5,ATLKEGNTGELF
TRBJ1-4,TRBV27,ASKVGGRGANEKLF
TRBJ1-1,TRBV7-9,ASSGSGDHTEAF
TRBJ1-2,TRBV28,ASSAGQGYGYT
TRBJ2-7,TRBV4-3,ASSPLEGAKEQY
TRBJ1-1,TRBV18,ASSPQDRNTEAF
TRBJ1-5,TRBV6-6,ASNQGEQPQH
TRBJ2-3,TRBV5-4,ASSLGTSTDTQY
TRBJ1-4,TRBV5-1,ASSSQYTGEKLF
TRBJ2-6,TRBV4-2,ASSQGEGRGSGANVLT
TRBJ2-3,TRBV21-1,ASSKPTGLVTDTQY
TRBJ1-1,TRBV7-9,ASSPRGAGSNTEAF
TRBJ1-2,TRBV7-8,ASTQAGNYGYT
TRBJ1-3,TRBV24-1,ATSDWRDRISGNTIY
TRBJ1-1,TRBV29-1,SARTGNTEAF
TRBJ2-3,TRBV2,ASSETTGPKGSTDTQY
TRBJ2-3,TRBV4-2,ASSQEGTLPHLLY
TRBJ2-5,TRBV6-5,ASSYPIAGEEETQY
TRBJ1-2,TRBV5-4,ASSLAGAGGYT
TRBJ1-2,TRBV30,AWGISGTGYGYT
TRBJ1-2,TRBV5-5,ASSLAGGAYGYT
TRBJ2-7,TRBV6-5,ASSLRYNSYEQY
TRBJ2-3,TRBV11-2,ASSSDTDTQY
TRBJ2-2,TRBV18,ASSPSGTGELF
TRBJ2-2,TRBV9,ASSVGTSNTGELF
TRBJ2-7,TRBV6-5,ASSQRDSGFHEQY
TRBJ2-6,TRBV9,ASSPIPSVGANVLT
TRBJ2-7,TRBV14,ASSQDTYEQY
TRBJ2-2,TRBV5-1,ASSLGAFNTGELF
TRBJ2-7,TRBV27,ASSFQRGPYEQY
TRBJ1-6,TRBV24-1,ATSDPGYGTGGFSYNSPLH
TRBJ2-7,TRBV3-1/TRBV3-2,ASSLGLLSYEQY
TRBJ2-7,TRBV5-4,ASSLRGGSEQY
TRBJ1-3,TRBV3-1/TRBV3-2,ASSVEMLSGNTIY
TRBJ1-4,TRBV27,ASSLSNPGTNEKLF
TRBJ1-2,TRBV18,ASSAGVSYGYT
TRBJ2-1,TRBV9,ASSVEASPQLEQF
TRBJ2-3,TRBV11-3,ASSQTDRGLDTQY
TRBJ2-3,TRBV2,ASGSLGSDTQY
TRBJ1-1,TRBV30,AWSVRVDTEAF
TRBJ2-1,TRBV30,AWSVPGRVRNEQF